This TCR beta chain was found in a study of T-cell memory formation after mild COVID-19. On the study more broadly: Largely, the TCR clusters proved donor specific.

This clonotype was seen only a few times. TCRdb ran MiXCR on the 5' RACE reads and lists one entry per CDR3 protein. The sample lists 210,000 or so distinct CDR3 sequences, under 12% occurring once. The material sequenced was PBMCs or a T cell subset sorted from them (not recorded which). This receptor was obtained from a man between 18 and 35 years old who had mild COVID-19 (a few samples of this study predate the infection). Cell type and time point are not known.

CDR3 protein: CASRDWNSNQPQHF. CDR3 nucleotides: TGTGCCAGCAGGGATTGGAATAGCAATCAGCCCCAGCATTTT. The chain carries TRBV2 and TRBJ1-5, with D uncertain. The CDR3 extends over 14 amino acids. V lost 6 bases and J lost 0, with 9 bases in between. CDR1 and CDR2 from the germline V gene are SNHLY and FYNNEI. Full variable domain (rest looked up from reference TRBV2 and TRBJ1-5): EPEVTQTPSHQVTQMGQEVILRCVPISNHLYFYWYRQILGQKVEFLVSFYNNEISEKSEIFDDQFSVERPDGSNFTLKIRSTKLEDSAMYFCASRDWNSNQPQHFGDGTRLSIL.